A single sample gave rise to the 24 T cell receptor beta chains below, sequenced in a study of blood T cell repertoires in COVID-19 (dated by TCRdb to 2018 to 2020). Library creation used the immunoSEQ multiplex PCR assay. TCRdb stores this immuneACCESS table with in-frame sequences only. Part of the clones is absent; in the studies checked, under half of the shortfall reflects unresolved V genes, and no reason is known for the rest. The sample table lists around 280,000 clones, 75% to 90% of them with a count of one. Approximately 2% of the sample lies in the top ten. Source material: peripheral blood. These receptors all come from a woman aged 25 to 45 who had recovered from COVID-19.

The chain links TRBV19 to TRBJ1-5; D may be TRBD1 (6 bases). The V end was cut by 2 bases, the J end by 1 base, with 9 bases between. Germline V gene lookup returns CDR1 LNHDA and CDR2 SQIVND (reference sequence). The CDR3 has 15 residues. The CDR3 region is CASSISDRSNQPQHF. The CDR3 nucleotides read TGTGCCAGTAGTATATCGGACAGAAGCAATCAGCCCCAGCATTTT.

CDR3 in DNA: TGTGCCAGCAGCGCCCGCCTATCGGGATCAGCGGCGAACACCGGGGAGCTGTTTTTT. Translation gives CASSARLSGSAANTGELFF. The gene calls are TRBV12-1 and TRBJ2-2; the table's D call, TRBD2, has no DNA check behind it. TRBV12-1 is a pseudogene locus. The CDR3 totals 19 residues.

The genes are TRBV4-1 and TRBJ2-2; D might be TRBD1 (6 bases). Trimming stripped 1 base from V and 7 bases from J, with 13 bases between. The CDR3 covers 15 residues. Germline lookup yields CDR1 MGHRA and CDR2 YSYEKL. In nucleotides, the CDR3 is TGCGCCAGCAGCCAAGGAGGACAGTACAGCGGGGAGCTGTTTTTT. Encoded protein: CASSQGGQYSGELFF.

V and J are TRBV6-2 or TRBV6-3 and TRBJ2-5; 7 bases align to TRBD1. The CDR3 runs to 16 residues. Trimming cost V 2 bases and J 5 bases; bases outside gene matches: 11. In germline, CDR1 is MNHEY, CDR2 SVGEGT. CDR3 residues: CASSYNIGQGEETQYF. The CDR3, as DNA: TGTGCCAGCAGTTACAATATTGGGCAGGGGGAGGAGACCCAGTACTTC.

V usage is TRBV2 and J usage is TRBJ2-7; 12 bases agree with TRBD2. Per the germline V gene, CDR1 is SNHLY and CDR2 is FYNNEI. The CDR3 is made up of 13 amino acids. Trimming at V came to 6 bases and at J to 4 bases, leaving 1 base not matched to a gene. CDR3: CASRGLAGYEQYF. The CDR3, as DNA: TGTGCCAGCAGAGGACTAGCGGGGTACGAGCAGTACTTC.

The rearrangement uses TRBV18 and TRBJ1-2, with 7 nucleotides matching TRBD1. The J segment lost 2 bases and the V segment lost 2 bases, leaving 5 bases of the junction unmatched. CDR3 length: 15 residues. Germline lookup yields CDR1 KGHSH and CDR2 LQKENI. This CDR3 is CASSPEQGRNYGYTF. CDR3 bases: TGTGCCAGCTCACCAGAACAGGGGCGCAACTATGGCTACACCTTC.

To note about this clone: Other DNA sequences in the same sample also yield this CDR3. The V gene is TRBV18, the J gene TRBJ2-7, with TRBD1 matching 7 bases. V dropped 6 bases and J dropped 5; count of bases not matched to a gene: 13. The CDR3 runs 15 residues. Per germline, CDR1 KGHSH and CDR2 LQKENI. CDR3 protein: CASSPGQNKPNEQYF. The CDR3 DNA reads TGTGCCAGCTCGCCGGGACAGAACAAACCCAACGAGCAGTACTTC.

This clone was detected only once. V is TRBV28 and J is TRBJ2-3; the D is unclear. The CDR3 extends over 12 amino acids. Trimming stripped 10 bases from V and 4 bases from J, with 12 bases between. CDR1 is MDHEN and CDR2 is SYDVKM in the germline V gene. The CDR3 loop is CATFSLADTQYF. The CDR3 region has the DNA TGTGCCACCTTTAGTCTCGCAGATACGCAGTATTTT.

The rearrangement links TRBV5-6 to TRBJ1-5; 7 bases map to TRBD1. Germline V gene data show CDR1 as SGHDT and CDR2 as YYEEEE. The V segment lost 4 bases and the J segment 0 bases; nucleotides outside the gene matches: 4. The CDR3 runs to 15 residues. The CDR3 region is CASSTQGYSNQPQHF. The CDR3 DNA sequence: TGTGCCAGCAGCACACAGGGGTATAGCAATCAGCCCCAGCATTTT.

CDR3 in amino acids: CASRARGSNTEAFF. The CDR3 DNA reads as TGTGCCAGCCGCGCTAGGGGGTCGAACACTGAAGCTTTCTTT. J is TRBJ1-1 and V is TRBV2; a possible D gene is TRBD1 (6 bases). In germline, CDR1 is SNHLY, CDR2 FYNNEI. The germline V and J ends were trimmed by 8 bases and 1 base, with 14 bases remaining between them. The CDR3 runs to 14 residues.

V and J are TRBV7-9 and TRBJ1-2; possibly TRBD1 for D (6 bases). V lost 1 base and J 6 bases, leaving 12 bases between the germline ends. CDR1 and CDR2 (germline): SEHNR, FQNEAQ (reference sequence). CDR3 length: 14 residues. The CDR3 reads CASSLVGGGDGYTF. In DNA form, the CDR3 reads TGTGCCAGCAGCTTAGTGGGCGGGGGCGATGGCTACACCTTC.

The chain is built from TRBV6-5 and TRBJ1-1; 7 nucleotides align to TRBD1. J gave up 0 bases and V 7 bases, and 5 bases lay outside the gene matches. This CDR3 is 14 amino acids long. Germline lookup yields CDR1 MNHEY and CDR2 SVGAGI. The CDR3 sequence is CASTGQTMNTEAFF. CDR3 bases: TGTGCCAGCACGGGACAGACCATGAACACTGAAGCTTTCTTT.

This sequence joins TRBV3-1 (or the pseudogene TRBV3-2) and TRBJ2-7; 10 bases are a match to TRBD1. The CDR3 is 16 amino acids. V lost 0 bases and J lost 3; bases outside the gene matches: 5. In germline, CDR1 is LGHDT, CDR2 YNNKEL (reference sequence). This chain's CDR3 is CASSQDQGQGSYEQYF. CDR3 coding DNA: TGTGCCAGCAGCCAAGATCAGGGACAGGGGAGCTACGAGCAGTACTTC.

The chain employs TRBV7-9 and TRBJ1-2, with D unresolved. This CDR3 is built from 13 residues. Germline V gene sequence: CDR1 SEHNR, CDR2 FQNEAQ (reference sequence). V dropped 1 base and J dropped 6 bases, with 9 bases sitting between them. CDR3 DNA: TGTGCCAGCAGCTTAGAGGGCGGGAATGGCTACACCTTC. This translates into CASSLEGGNGYTF.

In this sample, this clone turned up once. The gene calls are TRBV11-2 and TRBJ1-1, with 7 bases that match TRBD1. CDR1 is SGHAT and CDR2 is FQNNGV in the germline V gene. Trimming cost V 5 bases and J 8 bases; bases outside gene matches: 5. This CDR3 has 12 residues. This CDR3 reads CASSAMGQEAFF. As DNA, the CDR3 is TGTGCCAGCAGCGCCATGGGACAGGAAGCTTTCTTT.

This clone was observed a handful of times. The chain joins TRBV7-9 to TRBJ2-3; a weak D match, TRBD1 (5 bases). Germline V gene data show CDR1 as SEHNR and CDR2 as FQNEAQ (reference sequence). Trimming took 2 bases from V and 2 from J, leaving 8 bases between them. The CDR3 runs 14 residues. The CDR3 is CASSLYRPTDTQYF. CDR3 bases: TGTGCCAGCAGCTTATACAGGCCCACAGATACGCAGTATTTT.

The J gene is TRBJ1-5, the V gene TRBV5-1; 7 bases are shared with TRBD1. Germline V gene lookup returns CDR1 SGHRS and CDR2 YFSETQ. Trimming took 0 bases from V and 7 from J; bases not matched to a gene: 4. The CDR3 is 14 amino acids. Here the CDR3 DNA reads TGCGCCAGCAGCTTGGACGGGGGACAGCAGCCCCAGCATTTT. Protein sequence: CASSLDGGQQPQHF.

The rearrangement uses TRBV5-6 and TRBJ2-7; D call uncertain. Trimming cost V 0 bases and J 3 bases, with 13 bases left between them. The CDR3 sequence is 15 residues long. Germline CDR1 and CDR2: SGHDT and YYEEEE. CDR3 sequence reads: CASSLGVGGSYEQYF. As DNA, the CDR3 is TGTGCCAGCAGCTTGGGGGTTGGCGGCAGCTACGAGCAGTACTTC.

CDR3 loop: CASSQVGDLPEEKLFF. DNA of the CDR3: TGCGCCAGCAGCCAAGTTGGAGACCTTCCGGAAGAAAAACTGTTTTTT. The gene calls are TRBV4-3 and TRBJ1-4; D gene ambiguous. V shed 1 base and J shed 8 bases, with 17 bases lying between them. This CDR3 has 16 amino acids. Germline CDR1 LGHNA, CDR2 YSLEER.

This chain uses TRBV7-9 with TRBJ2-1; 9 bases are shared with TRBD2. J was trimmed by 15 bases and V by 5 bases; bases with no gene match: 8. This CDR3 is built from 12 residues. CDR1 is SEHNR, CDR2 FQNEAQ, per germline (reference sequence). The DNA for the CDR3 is TGTGCCAGCAGCGTTACGGCGGGAGGGCCGTTCTTC. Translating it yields CASSVTAGGPFF.

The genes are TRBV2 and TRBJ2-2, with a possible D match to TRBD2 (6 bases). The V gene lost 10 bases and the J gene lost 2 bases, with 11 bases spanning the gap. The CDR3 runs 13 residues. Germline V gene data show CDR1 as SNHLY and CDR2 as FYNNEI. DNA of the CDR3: TGTGCCACCCGGGACTTAAACACCGGGGAGCTGTTTTTT. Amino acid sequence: CATRDLNTGELFF.

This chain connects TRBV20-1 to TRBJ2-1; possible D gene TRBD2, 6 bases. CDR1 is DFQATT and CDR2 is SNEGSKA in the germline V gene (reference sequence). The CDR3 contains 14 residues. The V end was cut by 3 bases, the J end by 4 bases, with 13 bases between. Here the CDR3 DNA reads TGCAGTGCTAGTGAACTAGCTATATACAATGAGCAGTTCTTC. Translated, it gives CSASELAIYNEQFF.

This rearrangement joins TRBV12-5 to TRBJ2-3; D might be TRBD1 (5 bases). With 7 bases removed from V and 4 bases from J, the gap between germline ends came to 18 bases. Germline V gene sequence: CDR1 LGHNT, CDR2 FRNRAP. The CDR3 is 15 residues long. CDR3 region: CASAKSDRTADTQYF. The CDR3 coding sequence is TGTGCTAGTGCCAAATCCGACAGAACTGCAGATACGCAGTATTTT.

CDR3 nucleotide sequence: TGTGCCAGCAGCCAAGACTCGTTAGCGGGAGGCTCCTACGAGCAGTACTTC. This sequence encodes CASSQDSLAGGSYEQYF. V usage is TRBV4-2 and J usage is TRBJ2-7; TRBD2 agrees at 10 bases. CDR1 and CDR2 from the germline V gene are LGHNA and YNFKEQ. This CDR3 spans 17 amino acids. Unmatched junction bases numbered 5, after V lost 0 bases and J lost 0 bases.